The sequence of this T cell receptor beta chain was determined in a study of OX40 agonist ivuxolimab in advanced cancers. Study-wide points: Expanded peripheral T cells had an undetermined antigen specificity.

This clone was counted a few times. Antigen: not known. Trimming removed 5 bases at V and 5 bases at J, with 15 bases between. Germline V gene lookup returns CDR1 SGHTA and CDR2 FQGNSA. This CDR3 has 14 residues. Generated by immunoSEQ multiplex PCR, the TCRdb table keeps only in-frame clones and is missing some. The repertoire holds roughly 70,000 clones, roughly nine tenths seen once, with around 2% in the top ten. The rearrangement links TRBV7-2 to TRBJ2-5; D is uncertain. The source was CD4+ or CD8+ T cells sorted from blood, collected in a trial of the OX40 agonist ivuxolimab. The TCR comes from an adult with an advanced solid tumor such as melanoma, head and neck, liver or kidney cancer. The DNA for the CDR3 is TGTGCCAGCAGCCCCGCGACGGTCGGGGAGACCCAGTACTTC. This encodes CASSPATVGETQYF.